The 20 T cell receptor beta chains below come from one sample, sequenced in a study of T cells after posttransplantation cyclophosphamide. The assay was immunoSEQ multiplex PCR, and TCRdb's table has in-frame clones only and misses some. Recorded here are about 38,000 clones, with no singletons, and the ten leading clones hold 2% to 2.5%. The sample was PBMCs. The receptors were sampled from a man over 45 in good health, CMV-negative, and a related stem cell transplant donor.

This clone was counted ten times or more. The CDR3 nucleotides read TGCGCCAGCAGCCAAGAACCTTTAGCGGGGGGTCAAACTAGCACAGATACGCAGTATTTT. Its translation is CASSQEPLAGGQTSTDTQYF. This chain links TRBV4-3 with TRBJ2-3, with 10 bases identical to TRBD2. V lost 0 bases, J lost 0 bases, and 12 bases stayed unmatched. The CDR3 is made up of 20 amino acids. CDR1 LGHNA and CDR2 YSLEER come from the germline V gene.

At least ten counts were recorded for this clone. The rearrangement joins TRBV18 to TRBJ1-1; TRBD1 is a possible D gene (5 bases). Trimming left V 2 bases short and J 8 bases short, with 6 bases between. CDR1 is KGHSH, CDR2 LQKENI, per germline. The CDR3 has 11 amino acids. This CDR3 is CASSPGAEAFF. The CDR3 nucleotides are TGTGCCAGCTCACCAGGGGCGGAAGCTTTCTTT.

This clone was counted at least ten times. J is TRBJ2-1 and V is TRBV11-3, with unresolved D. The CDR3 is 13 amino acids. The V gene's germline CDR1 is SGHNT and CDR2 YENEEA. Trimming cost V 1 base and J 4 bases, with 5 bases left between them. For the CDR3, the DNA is TGTGCCAGCAGCTTAGCCGAGTACAATGAGCAGTTCTTC. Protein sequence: CASSLAEYNEQFF.

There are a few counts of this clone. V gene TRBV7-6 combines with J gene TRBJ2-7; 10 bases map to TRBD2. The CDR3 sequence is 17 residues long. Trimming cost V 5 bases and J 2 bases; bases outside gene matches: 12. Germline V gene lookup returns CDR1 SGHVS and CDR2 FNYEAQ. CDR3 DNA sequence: TGTGCCAGCAGCAAGGTACTAGCGGGACCCCTGGCCTACGAGCAGTACTTC. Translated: CASSKVLAGPLAYEQYF. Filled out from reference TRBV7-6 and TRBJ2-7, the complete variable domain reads GAGVSQSPRYKVTKRGQDVALRCDPISGHVSLYWYRQALGQGPEFLTYFNYEAQQDKSGLPNDRFSAERPEGSISTLTIQRTEQRDSAMYRCASSKVLAGPLAYEQYFGPGTRLTVT.

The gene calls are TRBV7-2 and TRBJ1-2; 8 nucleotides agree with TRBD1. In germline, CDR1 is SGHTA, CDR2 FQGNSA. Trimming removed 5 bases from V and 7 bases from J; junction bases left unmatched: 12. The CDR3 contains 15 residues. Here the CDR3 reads CASSTPTGGRGGYTF. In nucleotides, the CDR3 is TGTGCCAGCAGCACCCCTACAGGGGGGCGCGGTGGCTACACCTTC. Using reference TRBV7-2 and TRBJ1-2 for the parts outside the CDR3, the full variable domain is GAGVSQSPSNKVTEKGKDVELRCDPISGHTALYWYRQSLGQGLEFLIYFQGNSAPDKSGLPSDRFSAERTGGSVSTLTIQRTQQEDSAVYLCASSTPTGGRGGYTFGSGTRLTVV.

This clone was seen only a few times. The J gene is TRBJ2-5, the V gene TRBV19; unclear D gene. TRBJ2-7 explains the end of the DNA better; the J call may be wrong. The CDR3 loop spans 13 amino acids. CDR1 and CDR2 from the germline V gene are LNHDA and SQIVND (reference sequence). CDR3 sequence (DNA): TGTGCCAGTAGTATCGACGAGGCGAACGAGCAGTACTTC. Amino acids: CASSIDEANEQYF.

For the CDR3, the DNA is TGTGCCAGCAGCTTTGGGACAGGGAAATCTGGGGCCAACGTCCTGACTTTC. Its translation: CASSFGTGKSGANVLTF. This sequence joins TRBV7-2 and TRBJ2-6; the match to TRBD1 covers 9 bases. The V gene end was trimmed by 3 bases and the J gene end by 1 base; junction bases not matched to a gene: 4. This CDR3 has 17 amino acids. Germline values: CDR1 SGHTA, CDR2 FQGNSA.

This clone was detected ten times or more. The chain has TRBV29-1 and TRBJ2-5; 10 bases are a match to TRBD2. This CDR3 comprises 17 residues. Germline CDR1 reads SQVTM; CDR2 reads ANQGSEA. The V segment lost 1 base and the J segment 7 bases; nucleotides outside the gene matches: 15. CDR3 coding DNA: TGCAGCGTTGAAGGGCTAGCGGGGGCCGAGGGAACGGTGACCCAGTACTTC. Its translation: CSVEGLAGAEGTVTQYF.

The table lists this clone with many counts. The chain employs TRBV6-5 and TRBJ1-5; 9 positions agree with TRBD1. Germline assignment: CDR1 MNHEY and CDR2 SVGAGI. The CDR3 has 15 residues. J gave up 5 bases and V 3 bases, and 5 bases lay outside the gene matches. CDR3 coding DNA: TGTGCCAGCAGTTATGCGGGACAGGGATATCAGCCCCAGCATTTT. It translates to CASSYAGQGYQPQHF.

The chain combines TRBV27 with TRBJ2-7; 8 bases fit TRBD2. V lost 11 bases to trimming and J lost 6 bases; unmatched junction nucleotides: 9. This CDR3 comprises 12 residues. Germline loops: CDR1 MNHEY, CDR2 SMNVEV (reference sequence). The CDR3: CAEGRGAGEQYF. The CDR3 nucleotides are TGTGCCGAGGGGCGGGGGGCGGGCGAGCAGTACTTC.

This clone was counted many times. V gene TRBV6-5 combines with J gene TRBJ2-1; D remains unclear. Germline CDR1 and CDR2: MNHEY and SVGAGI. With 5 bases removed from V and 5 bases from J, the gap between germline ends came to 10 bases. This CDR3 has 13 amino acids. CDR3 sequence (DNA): TGTGCCAGCAGTAAAGGCGGTAACAATGAGCAGTTCTTC. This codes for CASSKGGNNEQFF.

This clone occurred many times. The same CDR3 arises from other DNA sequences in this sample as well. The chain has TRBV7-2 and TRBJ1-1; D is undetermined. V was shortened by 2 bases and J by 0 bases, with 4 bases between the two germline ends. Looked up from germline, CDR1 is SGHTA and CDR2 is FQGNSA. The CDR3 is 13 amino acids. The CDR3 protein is CASSLSVNTEAFF. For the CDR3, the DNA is TGTGCCAGCAGCTTATCTGTGAACACTGAAGCTTTCTTT.

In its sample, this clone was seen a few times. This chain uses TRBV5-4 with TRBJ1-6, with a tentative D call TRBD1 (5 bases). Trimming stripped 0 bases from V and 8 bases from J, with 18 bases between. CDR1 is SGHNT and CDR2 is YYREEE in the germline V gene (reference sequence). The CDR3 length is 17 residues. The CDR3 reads CASSLVGRGSTDSPLHF. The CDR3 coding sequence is TGTGCCAGCAGCTTGGTGGGGCGGGGAAGTACTGATTCACCCCTCCACTTT.

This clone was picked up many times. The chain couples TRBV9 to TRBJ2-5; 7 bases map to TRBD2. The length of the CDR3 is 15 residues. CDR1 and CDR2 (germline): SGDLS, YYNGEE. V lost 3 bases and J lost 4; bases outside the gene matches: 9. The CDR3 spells CASSAHGGWRETQYF. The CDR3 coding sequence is TGTGCCAGCAGCGCCCACGGGGGGTGGCGAGAGACCCAGTACTTC.

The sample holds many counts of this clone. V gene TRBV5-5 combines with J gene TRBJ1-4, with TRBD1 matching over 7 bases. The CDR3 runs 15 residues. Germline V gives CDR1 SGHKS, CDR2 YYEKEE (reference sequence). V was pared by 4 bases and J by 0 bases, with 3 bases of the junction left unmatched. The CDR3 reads CASSHTGATNEKLFF. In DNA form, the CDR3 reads TGTGCCAGCAGCCATACAGGGGCAACTAATGAAAAACTGTTTTTT.

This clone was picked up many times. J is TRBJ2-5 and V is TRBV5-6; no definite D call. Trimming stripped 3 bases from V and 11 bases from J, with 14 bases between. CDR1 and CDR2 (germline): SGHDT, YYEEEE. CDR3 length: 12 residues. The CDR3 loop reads CASSSPQFVQYF. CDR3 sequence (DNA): TGTGCCAGCAGCTCCCCGCAGTTTGTACAGTACTTC.

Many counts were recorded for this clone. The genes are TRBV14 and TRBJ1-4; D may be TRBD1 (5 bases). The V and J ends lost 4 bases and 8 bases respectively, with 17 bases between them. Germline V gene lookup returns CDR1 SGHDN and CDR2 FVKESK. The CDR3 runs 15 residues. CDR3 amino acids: CASSLQGQQGEKLFF. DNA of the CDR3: TGTGCCAGCAGCCTCCAGGGCCAGCAAGGGGAAAAACTGTTTTTT. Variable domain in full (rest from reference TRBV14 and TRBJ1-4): EAGVTQFPSHSVIEKGQTVTLRCDPISGHDNLYWYRRVMGKEIKFLLHFVKESKQDESGMPNNRFLAERTGGTYSTLKVQPAELEDSGVYFCASSLQGQQGEKLFFGSGTQLSVL.

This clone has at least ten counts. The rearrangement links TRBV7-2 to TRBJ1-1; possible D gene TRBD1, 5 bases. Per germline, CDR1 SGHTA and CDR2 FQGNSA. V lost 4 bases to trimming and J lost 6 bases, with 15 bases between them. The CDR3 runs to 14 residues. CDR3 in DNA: TGTGCCAGCAGCTCCGGGGGGGTTAAAGCTGAAGCTTTCTTT. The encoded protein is CASSSGGVKAEAFF.

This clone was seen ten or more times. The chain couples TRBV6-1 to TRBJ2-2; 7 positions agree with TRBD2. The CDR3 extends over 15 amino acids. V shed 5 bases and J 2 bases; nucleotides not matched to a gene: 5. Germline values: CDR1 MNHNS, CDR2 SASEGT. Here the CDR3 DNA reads TGTGCCAGCAGTCCCAGGACTAGAAACACCGGGGAGCTGTTTTTT. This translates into CASSPRTRNTGELFF.

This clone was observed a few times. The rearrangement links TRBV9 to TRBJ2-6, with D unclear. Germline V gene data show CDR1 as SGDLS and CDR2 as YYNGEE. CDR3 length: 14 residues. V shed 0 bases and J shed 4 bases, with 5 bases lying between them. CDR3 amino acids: CASSVDLGANVLTF. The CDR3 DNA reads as TGTGCCAGCAGCGTAGATTTAGGGGCCAACGTCCTGACTTTC.